This TCR beta chain comes out of a study of human T cells and chemical hapten exposure. The CDR3 runs to 11 residues. V lost 6 bases and J 5 bases, leaving 7 bases between the germline ends. CDR1 and CDR2 (germline): SNHLY, FYNNEI. Individual cDNA molecules each carried unique molecular identifiers attached by the library. TCRdb reprocessed the RACE reads via MiXCR and lists one record per CDR3 protein. Of 300,000 to 400,000 distinct CDR3 sequences listed, roughly 4.6% were seen once; the top ten hold just over 2.5%. This clonotype was observed a few times. As to time point: pre-sensitization, week 0. Treatment reported: therapeutic diphenylcyclopropenone sensitization with weekly scalp DPC. Blood draws came before every patch-test application.

The sequence derives from a woman in her 50s with alopecia areata. Some clones in this sample may be carry-over from other donors' samples. The input for sequencing was whole blood, taken in connection with sensitization to the hapten diphenylcyclopropenone (DPC). This chain joins TRBV2 and TRBJ2-5; D unclear. CDR3 sequence: CASSDAETQYF. The DNA of the CDR3 is TGTGCCAGCAGCGACGCGGAGACCCAGTACTTC.